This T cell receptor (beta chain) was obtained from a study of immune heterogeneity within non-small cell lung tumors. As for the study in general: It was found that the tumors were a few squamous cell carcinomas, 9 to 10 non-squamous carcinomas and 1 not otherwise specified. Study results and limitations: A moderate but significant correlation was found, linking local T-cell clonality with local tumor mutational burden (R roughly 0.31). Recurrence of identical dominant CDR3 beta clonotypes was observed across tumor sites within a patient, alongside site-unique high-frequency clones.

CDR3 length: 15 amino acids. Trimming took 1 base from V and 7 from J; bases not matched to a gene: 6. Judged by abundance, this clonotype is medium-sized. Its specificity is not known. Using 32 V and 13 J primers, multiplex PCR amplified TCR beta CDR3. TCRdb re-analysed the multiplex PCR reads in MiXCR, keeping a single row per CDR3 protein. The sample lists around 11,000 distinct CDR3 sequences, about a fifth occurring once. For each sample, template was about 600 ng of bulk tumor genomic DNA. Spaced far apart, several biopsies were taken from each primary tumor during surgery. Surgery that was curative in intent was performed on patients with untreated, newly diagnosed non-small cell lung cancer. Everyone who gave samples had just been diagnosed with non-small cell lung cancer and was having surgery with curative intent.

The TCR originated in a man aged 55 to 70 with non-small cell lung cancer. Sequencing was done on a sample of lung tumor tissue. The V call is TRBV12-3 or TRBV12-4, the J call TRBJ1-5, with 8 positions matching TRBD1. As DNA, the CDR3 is TGTGCCAGCAGTTTAGGGACAGGGAGTTGGCAGCCCCAGCATTTT. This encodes CASSLGTGSWQPQHF.